These 18 T cell receptor beta chains were all obtained from the same sample, sequenced in a study of OX40 agonist ivuxolimab in advanced cancers. Libraries were prepared by immunoSEQ multiplex PCR; TCRdb keeps only in-frame clonotypes and omits some of them. The repertoire holds more than 65,000 clones, with 80% to 90% as singletons. The material sequenced was CD4+ or CD8+ T cells sorted from blood, taken in a trial of the OX40 agonist ivuxolimab. The receptor source for this set is an adult with an advanced solid tumor such as melanoma, head and neck, liver or kidney cancer.

The chain uses TRBV2 and TRBJ2-1; D remains ambiguous. Trimming cost V 3 bases and J 4 bases, with 7 bases left between them. This CDR3 is built from 13 residues. In germline, CDR1 is SNHLY, CDR2 FYNNEI. CDR3 DNA sequence: TGTGCCAGCAGTGAGGGCAGGTACAATGAGCAGTTCTTC. It is translated as CASSEGRYNEQFF.

This clone was detected only once. The chain combines TRBV29-1 with TRBJ1-1, with TRBD1 as a possible D gene (6 bases). V gave up 4 bases and J gave up 5 bases, with 14 bases separating them. The CDR3 spans 13 residues. Germline V lookup: CDR1 SQVTM, CDR2 ANQGSEA. CDR3 region: CSVVRQAGTEAFF. The DNA of the CDR3 is TGCAGCGTTGTTCGACAGGCTGGTACTGAAGCTTTCTTT.

The chain joins TRBV5-4 to TRBJ1-2; tentative D call: TRBD1 (5 bases). Per the germline V gene, CDR1 is SGHNT and CDR2 is YYREEE (reference sequence). The length of the CDR3 is 13 residues. V was pared by 4 bases and J by 8 bases, with 15 bases between. The CDR3 here is CASSQDGNRGYTF. CDR3 nucleotides: TGTGCCAGCAGCCAGGACGGTAACAGGGGCTACACCTTC.

The V call is TRBV21-1, the J call TRBJ1-2; no DNA check was done on the table's D call, TRBD1. TRBV21-1 is given as a pseudogene. The CDR3 covers 11 residues. The CDR3, as DNA: TGTGCCAGCACAGGGGGTTATGGCTACACCTTC. Translation gives CASTGGYGYTF.

The V and J genes are TRBV6-6 and TRBJ2-1, with 9 bases identical to TRBD2. Germline assignment: CDR1 MNHNY and CDR2 SVGAGI (reference sequence). The CDR3 is made up of 14 amino acids. Losses at the gene ends were 8 bases for V and 5 bases for J; bases not matched to a gene: 7. The CDR3 DNA sequence: TGTGCCAGCTCATTCGGCGGGGGGGACAATGAGCAGTTCTTC. Encoded protein: CASSFGGGDNEQFF.

The genes are TRBV15 and TRBJ2-7; D is uncertain. Germline V gene lookup returns CDR1 LNHNV and CDR2 YYDKDF (reference sequence). The CDR3 is made up of 12 amino acids. V lost 3 bases, J lost 6 bases, and 9 bases lay in between. Here the CDR3 DNA reads TGTGCCACCAGCAGCTACATGGGCGAGCAGTACTTC. Translating it yields CATSSYMGEQYF. Using reference TRBV15 and TRBJ2-7 for the parts outside the CDR3, the full variable domain is DAMVIQNPRYQVTQFGKPVTLSCSQTLNHNVMYWYQQKSSQAPKLLFHYYDKDFNNEADTPDNFQSRRPNTSFCFLDIRSPGLGDTAMYLCATSSYMGEQYFGPGTRLTVT.

The chain recombines TRBV1 with TRBJ2-5; the listed D gene, TRBD1, was not tested against the DNA. TRBV1 is shown as a pseudogene. The CDR3 is 16 residues long. CDR3 protein: CTSSQPGTGVKETQYF. In nucleotides, the CDR3 is TGCACCAGCAGCCAGCCCGGGACAGGGGTGAAGGAGACCCAGTACTTC.

This clone showed up just once. The V call is TRBV6-6, the J call TRBJ2-7, with D possibly being TRBD2 (7 bases). The CDR3 spans 15 residues. Germline CDR1 MNHNY, CDR2 SVGAGI (reference sequence). Deletions cut 6 bases from V and 1 base from J, with 16 bases between. The CDR3 spells CASSPPGGRSYEQYF. CDR3 coding DNA: TGTGCCAGCAGCCCGCCGGGGGGCAGGTCCTACGAGCAGTACTTC.

This sequence joins TRBV6-6 and TRBJ1-3; the D is unclear. This CDR3 is built from 14 residues. V shed 2 bases and J shed 4 bases, with 9 bases lying between them. CDR1 is MNHNY and CDR2 is SVGAGI in the germline V gene (reference sequence). The chain's CDR3 is CASSYRTEGNTIYF. CDR3 nucleotides: TGTGCCAGCAGTTACAGGACGGAAGGAAACACCATATATTTT.

This clone was recorded only once. This chain uses TRBV4-3 with TRBJ2-3; D is possibly TRBD2 (6 bases). Trimming removed 2 bases at V and 2 bases at J, with 17 bases between. Germline V gene data show CDR1 as LGHNA and CDR2 as YSLEER. The CDR3 consists of 17 residues. The CDR3 here is CASSQTSGGGDTDTQYF. DNA of the CDR3: TGCGCCAGCAGCCAAACCTCTGGAGGCGGGGACACAGATACGCAGTATTTT.

The rearrangement uses TRBV7-2 and TRBJ2-1; the D is unclear. CDR3 length: 15 amino acids. CDR1 and CDR2 from the germline V gene are SGHTA and FQGNSA. V lost 5 bases to trimming and J lost 0 bases, with 11 bases between them. Here the CDR3 reads CASSQIVSSYNEQFF. The DNA of the CDR3 is TGTGCCAGCAGCCAAATAGTGAGCTCCTACAATGAGCAGTTCTTC.

The chain carries TRBV18 and TRBJ2-5; no clear D. The length of the CDR3 is 13 residues. Germline values: CDR1 KGHSH, CDR2 LQKENI. Trimming pared 0 bases from V and 3 bases from J, leaving 5 bases between. CDR3 nucleotides: TGTGCCAGCTCACCACCGGTGGAAGAGACCCAGTACTTC. This sequence encodes CASSPPVEETQYF. Combining the CDR3 with reference TRBV18 and TRBJ2-5 gives the whole variable domain NAGVMQNPRHLVRRRGQEARLRCSPMKGHSHVYWYRQLPEEGLKFMVYLQKENIIDESGMPKERFSAEFPKEGPSILRIQQVVRGDSAAYFCASSPPVEETQYFGPGTRLLVL.

The chain is built from TRBV7-2 and TRBJ2-3; the match to TRBD2 covers 7 bases. The J segment lost 3 bases and the V segment lost 2 bases, leaving 5 bases of the junction unmatched. In germline, CDR1 is SGHTA, CDR2 FQGNSA. The CDR3 has 15 amino acids. CDR3 nucleotides: TGTGCCAGCAGCTTAATTTGGGGGGGGACAGATACGCAGTATTTT. It translates to CASSLIWGGTDTQYF.

This chain links TRBV4-2 with TRBJ2-6, with D uncertain. V gave up 2 bases and J gave up 2 bases, with 4 bases separating them. The V gene's germline CDR1 is LGHNA and CDR2 YNFKEQ. The CDR3 runs 14 residues. CDR3 protein: CASSQIAGANVLTF. The DNA for the CDR3 is TGTGCCAGCAGCCAAATAGCTGGGGCCAACGTCCTGACTTTC.

The chain carries TRBV19 and TRBJ1-2; D may be TRBD1 (5 bases). In germline, CDR1 is LNHDA, CDR2 SQIVND (reference sequence). Trimming left V 11 bases short and J 7 bases short, with 14 bases between. The CDR3 has 11 residues. In DNA, the CDR3 is TGTGCCGGTACTTCAGGGATTGGCTACACCTTC. Its protein is CAGTSGIGYTF. The variable domain in full, with the rest retrieved from reference TRBV19 and TRBJ1-2, is DGGITQSPKYLFRKEGQNVTLSCEQNLNHDAMYWYRQDPGQGLRLIYYSQIVNDFQKGDIAEGYSVSREKKESFPLTVTSAQKNPTAFYLCAGTSGIGYTFGSGTRLTVV.

The chain is built from TRBV5-5 and TRBJ1-5; TRBD1 might be the D (5 bases). V lost 1 base to trimming and J lost 6 bases, with 17 bases between them. The CDR3 extends over 16 amino acids. The germline CDR1 and CDR2 sequences are SGHKS and YYEKEE (reference sequence). In nucleotides, the CDR3 is TGTGCCAGCAGCTTGACAGTGGGGGTAGTGGTTCAGCCCCAGCATTTT. As protein: CASSLTVGVVVQPQHF.

This sequence joins TRBV7-9 and TRBJ2-1; TRBD2 matches at 7 bases. Germline CDR1 reads SEHNR; CDR2 reads FQNEAQ (reference sequence). The CDR3 has 16 amino acids. The V and J ends lost 0 bases and 5 bases, in that order; junction bases with no gene match: 7. CDR3: CASSLAPLAENNEQFF. CDR3 in DNA: TGTGCCAGCAGCTTAGCTCCCCTAGCGGAGAACAATGAGCAGTTCTTC.

The gene calls are TRBV5-1 and TRBJ2-2, with D possibly matching TRBD1 (5 bases). Germline CDR1 reads SGHRS; CDR2 reads YFSETQ. This CDR3 spans 14 amino acids. The V end lost 1 base, the J end lost 5 bases, and 9 bases lay between the germline ends. DNA of the CDR3: TGCGCCAGCAGCTTGACAGGTTCAACCGGGGAGCTGTTTTTT. Amino acids: CASSLTGSTGELFF.